The following is a T cell receptor beta chain sequence with its context. This clone has more than one count but fewer than ten. It lacks a known antigen. It has no much larger one-base neighbor in the sample; base qualities were not kept. The library was produced with the immunoSEQ multiplex PCR assay. For the multiplex PCR, a mixture combining 60 forward primers for TCR Vbeta segments and 13 reverse primers for TCR Jbeta segments was used. The CDR3 region of rearranged TCR beta genes was amplified from genomic DNA by a multiplex PCR assay. On the Illumina HiSeq System, the amplified TCR beta libraries were sequenced as 87-base-pair reads. The source study handled its data this way. A later analysis tallied around 82 million unique TCR beta chains across the 700 or so repertoires, and around 12 million of those chains were shared by two or more donors. Raw reads were error-corrected and collapsed into unique sequences with a nearest-neighbor algorithm that merged closely related sequences to remove PCR and sequencing errors. V, D and J gene segments were assigned by aligning CDR3 sequences to IMGT reference sequences. For a sequence to be retained, at least a six-nucleotide match to both a V gene segment and a J gene segment was required. Rearrangements were called productive when the CDR3 lacked stop codons and stayed in frame with V and J; all others were non-productive. Following IMGT convention, CDR3 was defined as the stretch from the second conserved V-encoded cysteine to the conserved J-encoded phenylalanine. The earlier analysis of about 620 of the donors excluded sequences that lacked an unambiguous match to a single V gene segment. An earlier analysis of just under 600 of the donors called V segments functional above 56.7% productive rearrangements and segregating when the between-donor standard deviation exceeded 5%. To diagnose cytomegalovirus status from the catalog of TCR beta chain sequences, a statistical classification framework was built. V and J gene assignment, in a later analysis, came from comparing TCR nucleotide sequences with IMGT/GENE-DB human TR gene sequences. A later analysis assigned CDR3 sequences and most-parsimonious VDJ recombination scenarios with the TCRdist pipeline. A later analysis defined each TCR beta chain by its CDR3 amino acid sequence plus V-gene family, and excluded reads lacking a unique V-gene family. In a later analysis, around 650 highly shared, low-generation-probability nucleotide sequences were removed to address suspected cross-contamination and a sequencing artifact. A later analysis calculated a clonal expansion index for each public chain from normalized within-repertoire ranks of inferred template counts. A later analysis computed generation probabilities with a VDJ recombination model fitted to out-of-frame rearrangements, and checked the results against IGoR. In a later analysis, hypergeometric tests were used to score TCR-TCR, TCR-HLA and TCR-CMV co-occurrence, with a repertoire-size bias correction applied to TCR pairs. A later analysis estimated false discovery rates by permuting HLA or CMV assignments 20 times. In a later analysis, co-occurring TCRs were grouped using DBSCAN, with TCRdist sequence similarity added in when clustering inside HLA-allele-positive subsets. For co-occurrence clustering, repertoires with fewer than 30,000 or more than 120,000 public chains were excluded, along with four or five repertoires with anomalous nucleotide sharing. TCRdb stores this immuneACCESS table with in-frame sequences only. Part of the clones is absent; in the studies checked, under half of the shortfall reflects unresolved V genes, and no reason is known for the rest. V, J and clone size reflect that table, while D and trimming were determined from the DNA. The sample data list about 110,000 clones, and around three quarters of these were observed just once. The ten largest clones capture 4.2% of the sample.

The cohort was made up of roughly 670 healthy bone marrow donors. Cohort members were all nominally healthy when sampled, although unrecorded immune exposures were likely present. The donor was CMV seronegative and was included in the group of around 320 seronegative cohort members. A peripheral blood sample was collected from each donor, and TCR beta sequencing was performed on peripheral blood mononuclear cells. The Qiagen DNeasy Blood Extraction Kit was used to extract genomic DNA from the blood cell samples. The trim is 0 bases for V and 4 bases for J, with a gap of 16 bases between the germline ends. The CDR3 sequence holds 15 residues, the cysteine and phenylalanine included. Kept here is only the CDR3 DNA, which spans 45 bases and is read in frame from base 1. The germline V gene (reference sequence) gives CDR1 as GTSNPN and CDR2 as SVGIG. These data are taken from a study of cytomegalovirus exposure and HLA in healthy donors (dated by TCRdb to between 2016 and 2019). Describing the broader study: An earlier analysis of several hundred of the donors reported more than 250 Gb of sequence data and 117 million unique TCR beta sequences from roughly 180 million T cells. An early release that covered approximately 600 HLA-typed donors contained approximately 300 gigabases of sequencing data and approximately 85 million unique TCR sequences. Among the approximately 430 genotyped donors, around 79% belonged to the genetic ancestry cluster associated with self-reported Caucasian donors. The study was designed to test whether signatures of past pathogen exposure could be identified by cataloging public T cell receptors. The T cell repertoires of some 700 subjects were profiled by immunosequencing and related to cytomegalovirus serostatus. Besides the first cohort of 666 subjects, a separate validation cohort made up of over a hundred different subjects was used. To predict cytomegalovirus infection status, the study combined high-throughput TCR immunosequencing, statistical association of individual TCRs with disease status, and machine learning. In a later analysis, previously published TCR beta repertoires from 600 to 850 donors were re-analyzed and high-resolution HLA genotyping was added so that TCR occurrence patterns could be studied. Rather than using new phenotypic data, the later analysis identified candidate immune exposures from TCR beta sequences and from how often those sequences occurred across donors. To decide whether each TCR beta V gene segment behaved as functional or pseudogenic, an earlier analysis of approximately 590 of the donors relied on high-throughput TCR beta sequencing. Alongside the repertoire data, information on donor age, sex, ethnicity and CMV serostatus was compiled. Genome-wide SNP genotypes for about three fifths of the roughly 700 donors were used in a later genetic analysis, which treated that subset as a discovery cohort. All discovery cohort repertoires had been generated on a single sequencing platform. Both class I and class II loci were covered by HLA typing, at four-digit resolution. The number of typed donors differed by locus: about 629-640 for A, B, C, DRB1 and DQB1; 500 to 550 for DQA1; around 580 for DPA1; and about 450 for DPB1. Four to six DR-DQ haplotypes were handled as single units for association and clustering because linkage in the cohort was strong. Among some 400 genotyped donors of the cohort, an average of around 240,000 unique TCR beta nucleotide sequences was sequenced per donor, of which approximately 18% were non-productive.

Paper-wide results and their limitations: The only immune exposure information available for the cohort was CMV serostatus. Across donors, most TCR sequences were observed very rarely, whereas some public TCRs were present in many individuals. A total of some 180 TCR beta chains were listed by the study as associated with cytomegalovirus. Because HLA typing was missing for some donors at each locus, association tests included only the typed subset. The cohort was sequenced for TCR beta chains only, and without alpha or paired-chain data the features that could be detected were limited. A further reported finding was that TCR beta sequences accurately predicted the HLA-A and HLA-B alleles for most subjects in the first cohort. According to a later analysis, TCR association rates differed among HLA loci, with DRB1 alleles showing the most associated TCRs and HLA-C alleles showing the fewest. In vitro tests confirmed that three of the cytomegalovirus-associated TCR beta chains recognize cytomegalovirus antigens. The classifier was reported to diagnose cytomegalovirus status with high specificity and sensitivity in both the original and validation cohorts. Because counts were too low, about 15 rarely observed V segments, including chromosome 9 orphons, were left out of the earlier analysis of approximately 580 of the donors. Correlated functional status among segregating V segments might be attributable to linkage disequilibrium, but an unknown experimental factor could not be ruled out. Roughly uniform sequencing depth across donors was assumed in presence/absence analyses, although this assumption may not hold. A later genetic analysis associated a missense DCLRE1C variant with V-gene and J-gene trimming of TCR beta chains, and an independent cohort replicated the association. The 87-base-pair reads could not distinguish some IMGT-functional V segments, including TRBV6-2 and TRBV6-3, so those segments were excluded. A group of highly shared sequence variants was considered likely to be a technical artifact of the sequencing pipeline. It was suggested by the authors that the approach could potentially be generalized to other disease states and immunological phenotypes. In a later analysis, HLA-associated TCR beta chains showed more clonal expansion and lower generation probabilities than non-associated chains that were equally common. Assigning TCR associations to individual alleles was difficult when HLA alleles, especially DR and DQ, strongly co-occurred. In an earlier analysis of fewer than 700 of the donors, most TCR beta V segments appeared in productive rearrangements about 87% or about 30% of the time, broadly matching IMGT annotations. Most CMV-associated TCR beta chains appeared to be HLA-restricted in a later analysis, and the HLA associations seemed to be driven largely by CMV exposure. In a later analysis, several top co-occurrence clusters were reported to appear linked to parvovirus B19, influenza, CMV and Epstein-Barr virus. At a false discovery rate of 0.05, a later analysis linked 15,000 to 20,000 TCR beta sequences to specific HLA alleles. A later genetic analysis reported fewer N-insertions in productive TCRs among donors in an Asian-associated ancestry cluster than the 666-donor mean.

The clonotype originates from a male donor in good health and CMV-seronegative. Sequencing was carried out using PBMCs. The V and J genes are TRBV30 and TRBJ2-7; perhaps TRBD1 is the D gene, with 6 bases matching. The DNA reads as follows: TGTGCCTGGAGTGTAGGGCAGGGGATGGAGTACGAGCAGTACTTC. It codes for CAWSVGQGMEYEQYF.